This TCR beta chain originates from a study of blood T cell repertoires in COVID-19. The wider study: The United States, Italy and Spain provided the acute and convalescent COVID-19 samples. PBMCs, B-cell-depleted T cells, or T cells provided the cDNA or gDNA that made up the material.

This clone appeared once. Authors' methods: Quantification of nucleated cells was approximated via reference gene primer amplification. Sequenced by immunoSEQ multiplex PCR; TCRdb stores in-frame clones only, minus some. Clone size and V and J calls were adopted from that table, with D and trimming inferred from the DNA. The sample records 60,000 to 75,000 clones, about 81% being singletons. The CDR3 covers 16 residues. From germline, CDR1 is SGHRS and CDR2 YFSETQ. V gave up 2 bases and J gave up 6 bases; unmatched junction bases: 7. The sequenced sample consisted of peripheral blood. The gene calls are TRBV5-1 and TRBJ2-2, with 10 bases fitting TRBD1. The receptor was isolated from a human donor in a cohort sampled during active COVID-19. The CDR3 bases are TGCGCCAGCAGCTTTGGTAGGACAGGGGGAGCCGGGGAGCTGTTTTTT. It is translated as CASSFGRTGGAGELFF.